This T cell receptor (beta chain) was sequenced during a study of blood T cells in healthy people across ages. About the research overall: Through template switching, about one barcoded beta molecule was captured per two T cells, as measured in model experiments.

With regard to this clonotype: Its antigen is not known.

At least 6.5 million PBMCs were isolated per sample. Study-level findings and limits: Greater diversity and more naive CD4+ cells were seen in long-lived donors than in aged donors.

The length of the CDR3 is 15 residues. The germline V and J ends were trimmed by 7 bases and 8 bases, with 22 bases remaining between them. Looked up from germline, CDR1 is SGHRS and CDR2 is YFSETQ. A J-beta primer mix and a sample-barcoded 5' primer were used in a second PCR of about 6 to 12 cycles. TCRdb processed the 5' RACE reads anew with MiXCR; each CDR3 protein has one entry. The sample includes about 1.8 million distinct CDR3 sequences, approximately 50% of them seen just once. The clonotype originates from a woman between 40 and 50 years old in good health. Sequenced material: blood. V and J are TRBV5-1 and TRBJ2-1; D may be TRBD1 (7 bases). The CDR3 region is CASSSGGTVRDEQFF. The CDR3 DNA reads TGCGCCAGCTCCTCTGGCGGGACAGTTCGGGATGAGCAGTTCTTC.